The present entry profiles one T cell receptor beta chain with its context. In the source study's methods: Amplification of reference gene primers provided the estimated nucleated cell counts. TCRdb's copy holds only in-frame clones and misses some; the assay was immunoSEQ multiplex PCR. From that table come the V and J calls and clone size; the DNA was used to work out D and trimming. The sample includes around 97,000 clones, 82% of them seen just once. CDR3 length: 13 amino acids. Trimming removed 5 bases at V and 9 bases at J, with 11 bases between. The germline gives CDR1 SEHNR, CDR2 FQNEAQ (reference sequence). The data belong to a study of blood T cell repertoires in COVID-19. The wider study: Researchers got acute and convalescent COVID-19 samples from the United States, Italy and Spain.

The material sequenced was peripheral blood. The source of this sequence is a man in his 70s with acute or convalescent COVID-19. V usage is TRBV7-9 and J usage is TRBJ1-6; weak D call: TRBD1 (5 bases). The CDR3 DNA sequence: TGTGCCAGCAGCGGGACTGCGGGTTCACCCCTCCACTTT. The encoded protein is CASSGTAGSPLHF.